The present T cell receptor (beta chain) was sequenced within a study of blood T cell repertoires in COVID-19. TCRdb's table, derived via immunoSEQ multiplex PCR, lists solely in-frame clones and lacks some. This sample has about 250,000 clones, with approximately 84% found just once. What was sequenced was peripheral blood. The clonotype was recovered from a man aged 45-60 years with active or convalescent COVID-19.

In nucleotides, the CDR3 is TGTGCCAGCAGCATGACAGTTTCCGATGAGCAGTTCTTC. It codes for CASSMTVSDEQFF. The chain recombines TRBV7-7 with TRBJ2-1; maybe TRBD1 (5 bases). The CDR3 covers 13 residues. V lost 5 bases, J lost 8 bases, and 13 bases lay in between. Germline V lookup: CDR1 SSHAT, CDR2 FNYEAQ (reference sequence).